What follows describes a single T cell receptor beta chain. In this sample, this clonotype turned up a few times. The specificity of this receptor is unknown. Qualities for individual bases were not recorded, and no much larger clone is one base off. The record originates from a study of blood T cells in healthy people across ages (dated by TCRdb to 2013 to 2016). Notes on the research overall: In model experiments, roughly one uniquely barcoded TCR beta cDNA molecule per two T cells was captured by template switching. To track age-related changes in TCR beta repertoire diversity, the study relied on deep sequencing normalized with unique cDNA molecular identifiers. The donors were split into four age groups: young (average approximately 16 years), middle-aged (roughly 39), aged (approximately 59) and long-lived (about 74). To avoid experimental bias, donors of different ages were distributed randomly across sequencing lanes. Using the same blood draw, the study looked at two additional independent replicas of 1 million unique cDNA reads for two donors, one aged 18 to 29 and the other aged 80 or older. What the work shows at the level of the full study, not this receptor alone: Observed TCR beta diversity per million T cells fell roughly linearly with age, and a significant reduction was already apparent by age around 40. The CMV infection status of donors was not known, potentially confounding age-related changes in expanded clonotypes. Observed TCR beta diversity correlated strongly with the percentage of naive T cells measured by flow cytometry. Total diversity estimates from one million sequenced T cells were considered lower bounds and underestimates. Conclusive comparison of naive and antigen-experienced compartments was prevented by the profiling of bulk unsorted PBMCs. Compared with the aged group, the long-lived group had more naive CD4+ T cells, fewer expanded clones and increased TCR diversity, a pattern suggesting age selection.

From V the trimming removes 5 bases and from J it removes 7 bases, while the gene matches leave 4 bases of the junction unaccounted for. The CDR3, from cysteine to phenylalanine, totals 12 residues. CDR3 DNA is the only sequence kept; it has 36 bases, read in frame from the first base. CDR1 MNHEY and CDR2 SMNVEV are derived from the germline V gene (reference sequence). Systemically healthy Caucasian individuals from Russia, 35 to 40 in total and aged about 6 to 95 years, were included as donors. Each donor gave around 9.5 milliliters of peripheral blood, collected into EDTA-treated Vacutainer tubes. Ficoll-Paque density-gradient centrifugation was used to isolate PBMCs, with at least 7 million obtained per sample. Total RNA, at least 6 micrograms per sample, was extracted from PBMCs with Trizol reagent. The percentages of naive CD45RAhigh/CD27high T cells were determined by flow cytometry on a PBMC aliquot from every donor.

Libraries came from 5' RACE. Sequencing used an Illumina HiSeq 2500. A second PCR of roughly 7 to 11 cycles was performed with a sample-barcoded 5' primer and a J-beta primer mix. Each TCR beta cDNA molecule received a unique molecular identifier from a template-switch 5' adaptor carrying 12 random nucleotides. Each sample yielded at least 3 million CDR3-containing paired-end reads. All of the RNA was converted into first-strand cDNA using the Mint cDNA synthesis kit, with a TRBC-specific oligonucleotide serving as the primer. All cDNA was treated with uracil-DNA glycosylase and then went through a first 18-cycle PCR with the universal primers M1SS and BC2_uni_R. The authors' pipeline ran thus. For normalization, 1 million high-quality reads, each with a distinct molecular identifier, were randomly selected from each sample. Reads with shared molecular identifiers were discarded instead of being binned into consensus sequences. MiTCR, with a Q25 quality threshold and the strictest error-elimination algorithm, was used for CDR3 identification, clonotype clustering and error correction. A nonparametric unseen species model with Euler transformation was used to estimate a lower bound on total TCR beta diversity. In TCRdb, the public reads were trimmed at Q25 with fastp and aligned with MiXCR, with productive beta chains retained. Every entry covers one CDR3 protein and lists the most common genes and DNA from its rows. The V and J calls were determined by TCRdb, not by the authors. Recorded for this sample are around 1,700,000 distinct CDR3 sequences; roughly 28% of them occurred a single time. 7.7% of the sample goes to the ten largest clones.

The rearranged segments are TRBV27 and TRBJ2-5, and 7 bases in between align with TRBD1. Sequencing was carried out using blood. The TCR sequence derives from a woman in her twenties or thirties in good health. CDR3 loop: CASSNPGGTQYF. The DNA reads TGTGCCAGCAGTAACCCAGGGGGGACCCAGTACTTC.